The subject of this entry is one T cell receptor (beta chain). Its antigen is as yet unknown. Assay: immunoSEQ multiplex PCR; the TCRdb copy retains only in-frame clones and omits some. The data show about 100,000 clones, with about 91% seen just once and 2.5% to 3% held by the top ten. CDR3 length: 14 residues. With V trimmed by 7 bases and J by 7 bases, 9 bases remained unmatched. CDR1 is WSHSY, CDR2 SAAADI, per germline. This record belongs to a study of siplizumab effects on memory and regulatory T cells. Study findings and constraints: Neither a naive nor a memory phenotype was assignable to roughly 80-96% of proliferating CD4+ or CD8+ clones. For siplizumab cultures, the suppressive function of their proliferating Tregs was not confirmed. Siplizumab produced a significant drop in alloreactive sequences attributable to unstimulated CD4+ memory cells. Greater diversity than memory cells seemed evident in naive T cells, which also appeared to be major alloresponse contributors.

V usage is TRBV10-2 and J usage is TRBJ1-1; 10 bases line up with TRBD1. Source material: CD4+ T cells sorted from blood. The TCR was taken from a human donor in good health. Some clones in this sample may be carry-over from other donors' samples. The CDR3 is CASTHGTGVGEAFF. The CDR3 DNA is TGCGCCAGCACTCACGGGACAGGGGTGGGTGAAGCTTTCTTT.